This T cell receptor beta chain came from a study of beta chain features in type 1 diabetes. Study results and caveats: Reads derived from cDNA could over-represent cells showing high TCR expression. Among all four CD4+ subsets, Type 1 diabetes patients had TCRB CDR3s that were moderately but significantly shorter.

The length of the CDR3 is 18 residues. Germline lookup yields CDR1 SGHRS and CDR2 YFSETQ. Trimming removed 2 bases from V and 1 base from J; junction bases left unmatched: 9. TCRB transcripts that were expressed got sequenced, as all of the isolated RNA had been reverse transcribed. Assay used: immunoSEQ multiplex PCR; TCRdb lists only in-frame clones, some missing. The table lists some 330,000 clones, 11% of them singletons. Remarks on this clone: No antigen is known for it.

The V call is TRBV5-1, the J call TRBJ2-1; 10 bases agree with TRBD1. This sequence was found in a woman aged 25 to 45 in good health. The source material was naive CD4+ T cells from blood. Here the CDR3 reads CASSFGTGVPGSYNEQFF. In DNA, the CDR3 is TGCGCCAGCAGCTTTGGGACAGGGGTTCCAGGGTCCTACAATGAGCAGTTCTTC.